Below are 17 T cell receptor beta chains sequenced from a single sample in a study of blood T cell repertoires in COVID-19. The repertoire was sequenced with immunoSEQ multiplex PCR; TCRdb's copy has only in-frame clones and lacks some. Of about 94,000 clones listed, approximately 74% are singletons. Sequenced: peripheral blood. These TCRs come from a man aged 65 to 79 with COVID-19, enrolled during active disease.

The chain uses TRBV7-3 and TRBJ2-1, with 10 bases identical to TRBD1. The CDR3 has 18 amino acids. CDR1 is SGHTA and CDR2 is FQGTGA in the germline V gene. Trimming removed 2 bases from V and 5 bases from J; junction bases left unmatched: 12. CDR3 residues: CASSLPPRDRGSHNEQFF. CDR3 DNA sequence: TGTGCCAGCAGCTTACCCCCTCGGGACAGGGGATCCCACAATGAGCAGTTCTTC.

The V and J genes are TRBV4-3 and TRBJ2-2, with D possibly matching TRBD2 (6 bases). The V end lost 1 base, the J end lost 7 bases, and 16 bases lay between the germline ends. This CDR3 spans 16 amino acids. Germline V CDR1 and CDR2: LGHNA, YSLEER. The chain's CDR3 is CASSQGTSRGDGELFF. Here the CDR3 DNA reads TGCGCCAGCAGCCAAGGAACTAGCCGGGGCGACGGGGAGCTGTTTTTT.

The chain carries TRBV27 and TRBJ2-3; maybe TRBD2 (6 bases). This CDR3 spans 15 amino acids. V was pared by 6 bases and J by 2 bases, with 15 bases between. The germline V gene has CDR1 MNHEY and CDR2 SMNVEV (reference sequence). The CDR3 region is CASSPVRRDTDTQYF. The CDR3 coding sequence is TGTGCCAGCAGCCCGGTGAGGAGGGACACAGATACGCAGTATTTT.

The chain combines TRBV4-1 with TRBJ2-7; possibly TRBD2 for D (5 bases). CDR1 MGHRA and CDR2 YSYEKL come from the germline V gene. This CDR3 is built from 16 residues. The germline V and J ends were trimmed by 1 base and 3 bases, with 16 bases remaining between them. The CDR3 sequence: CASSQAITSLSYEQYF. CDR3 DNA: TGCGCCAGCAGCCAAGCCATCACTAGTTTAAGCTACGAGCAGTACTTC.

By share, this clone counts as medium-sized. The gene calls are TRBV5-4 and TRBJ1-5, with D possibly matching TRBD1 (5 bases). V dropped 5 bases and J dropped 10 bases, with 16 bases sitting between them. Germline CDR1 reads SGHNT; CDR2 reads YYREEE (reference sequence). This CDR3 region has 13 residues. CDR3 protein: CASRRDVLTPQHF. The DNA for the CDR3 is TGTGCCAGCAGGCGGGACGTCCTCACCCCCCAGCATTTT. The whole variable domain, remainder taken from reference TRBV5-4 and TRBJ1-5, is ETGVTQSPTHLIKTRGQQVTLRCSSQSGHNTVSWYQQALGQGPQFIFQYYREEENGRGNFPPRFSGLQFPNYSSELNVNALELDDSALYLCASRRDVLTPQHFGDGTRLSIL.

The rearrangement links TRBV5-5 to TRBJ2-7; D might be TRBD1 (6 bases). CDR1 SGHKS and CDR2 YYEKEE come from the germline V gene (reference sequence). Deletions cut 0 bases from V and 2 bases from J, with 18 bases between. The CDR3 consists of 17 residues. The CDR3 protein is CASSLGTVGDFPYEQYF. The DNA of the CDR3 is TGTGCCAGCAGCTTGGGGACAGTCGGCGACTTTCCCTACGAGCAGTACTTC. Full variable domain (missing parts from reference TRBV5-5 and TRBJ2-7): DAGVTQSPTHLIKTRGQQVTLRCSPISGHKSVSWYQQVLGQGPQFIFQYYEKEERGRGNFPDRFSARQFPNYSSELNVNALLLGDSALYLCASSLGTVGDFPYEQYFGPGTRLTVT.

V usage is TRBV4-3 and J usage is TRBJ2-3; 12 bases are shared with TRBD2. The germline gives CDR1 LGHNA, CDR2 YSLEER. The V and J ends lost 4 bases and 3 bases, in that order; junction bases with no gene match: 5. The CDR3 spans 16 residues. CDR3 DNA: TGCGCCAGCAGCCCACTAGCGGGAGGACAGACAGATACGCAGTATTTT. This sequence encodes CASSPLAGGQTDTQYF.

The chain carries TRBV27 and TRBJ2-7; 11 bases are a match to TRBD2. The CDR3 has 16 amino acids. V dropped 0 bases and J dropped 5; count of bases not matched to a gene: 6. In germline, CDR1 is MNHEY, CDR2 SMNVEV (reference sequence). The CDR3 loop is CASSLSIAGGADEQYF. Here the CDR3 DNA reads TGTGCCAGCAGTTTATCGATAGCGGGAGGGGCTGACGAGCAGTACTTC.

This chain joins TRBV6-2 or TRBV6-3 and TRBJ2-5; 8 bases map to TRBD2. Trimming removed 2 bases from V and 2 bases from J; junction bases left unmatched: 7. The CDR3 runs to 16 residues. CDR1 MNHEY and CDR2 SVGEGT come from the germline V gene. The CDR3 DNA follows: TGTGCCAGCAGTTACAATCCAGCGGGAGAACAAGAGACCCAGTACTTC. Translated, it gives CASSYNPAGEQETQYF.

The J gene is TRBJ2-2, the V gene TRBV5-1; D is possibly TRBD1 (5 bases). V shed 1 base and J shed 2 bases, with 12 bases lying between them. The CDR3 covers 16 residues. Germline CDR1 and CDR2: SGHRS and YFSETQ. CDR3 nucleotides: TGCGCCAGCAGCTTGAGGGTTACAGGAAACACCGGGGAGCTGTTTTTT. It yields the protein CASSLRVTGNTGELFF.

The chain combines TRBV7-2 with TRBJ1-3, with TRBD1 matching 7 bases. Trimming at V came to 3 bases and at J to 0 bases, leaving 5 bases not matched to a gene. This CDR3 comprises 16 residues. From germline, CDR1 is SGHTA and CDR2 FQGNSA. The CDR3 bases are TGTGCCAGCAGCTTTTCCGGGACAGCCTCTGGAAACACCATATATTTT. As protein: CASSFSGTASGNTIYF.

J is TRBJ2-3 and V is TRBV28; 13 bases align to TRBD2. Germline values: CDR1 MDHEN, CDR2 SYDVKM. Trimming at V came to 4 bases and at J to 2 bases, leaving 9 bases not matched to a gene. The CDR3 has 18 amino acids. The CDR3 sequence is CASSSPSGLAGFTDTQYF. Written as DNA, the CDR3 is TGTGCCAGCAGTTCTCCGTCGGGACTAGCGGGATTCACAGATACGCAGTATTTT.

This chain joins TRBV11-2 and TRBJ2-2; 8 nucleotides align to TRBD2. V shed 5 bases, J shed 4 bases, and the junction held 9 bases outside the gene matches. Germline assignment: CDR1 SGHAT and CDR2 FQNNGV. This CDR3 has 16 residues. CDR3 bases: TGTGCCAGCAGCCGAGCGGGAGTAGCGGTCACCGGGGAGCTGTTTTTT. Translation gives CASSRAGVAVTGELFF.

J is TRBJ2-7 and V is TRBV4-1, with 8 positions matching TRBD1. The CDR3 spans 15 residues. J was trimmed by 4 bases and V by 1 base; bases with no gene match: 6. Germline V gene data show CDR1 as MGHRA and CDR2 as YSYEKL. CDR3: CASSQVETGVYEQYF. The CDR3 DNA reads TGCGCCAGCAGCCAAGTTGAGACAGGGGTTTACGAGCAGTACTTC.

This clone has just a few counts. The chain carries TRBV7-9 and TRBJ1-6, with no clear D. V gave up 4 bases and J gave up 7 bases, with 5 bases separating them. Germline V CDR1 and CDR2: SEHNR, FQNEAQ (reference sequence). The CDR3 covers 12 residues. The CDR3, as DNA: TGTGCCAGCAGCTCCCTCAATTCACCCCTCCACTTT. This encodes CASSSLNSPLHF.

The rearrangement joins TRBV5-6 to TRBJ2-2; no clear D gene. Trimming removed 0 bases at V and 0 bases at J, with 6 bases between. This CDR3 is 15 amino acids long. Germline V CDR1 and CDR2: SGHDT, YYEEEE. CDR3 region: CASSLVVTNTGELFF. The CDR3, as DNA: TGTGCCAGCAGCTTGGTAGTAACGAACACCGGGGAGCTGTTTTTT.

The chain is built from TRBV9 and TRBJ1-5, with TRBD1 as a possible D gene (6 bases). This CDR3 has 14 residues. V lost 5 bases and J 6 bases, leaving 15 bases between the germline ends. The V gene's germline CDR1 is SGDLS and CDR2 YYNGEE. CDR3 region: CASSPTKGGQPQHF. The CDR3 nucleotides are TGTGCCAGCAGTCCAACCAAAGGGGGTCAGCCCCAGCATTTT.